One T cell receptor beta chain is described in this entry. Its antigen is still unknown. Base qualities are not at hand, and no much larger clone is one base apart. Read against the paper, the sample's treatment or condition label means: live attenuated yellow fever vaccine strain. A standard Ficoll-Paque protocol was used to isolate PBMCs from peripheral blood. CD4 and CD8 T-cell fractions were isolated with Dynabeads CD4 and CD8 positive selection kits. TriZol was used to extract RNA from bulk PBMCs, CD4 and CD8 fractions, and dextramer-positive and dextramer-negative fractions. In the germline V gene (reference sequence), CDR1 corresponds to LNHDA and CDR2 to SQIVND. Trimming removed 10 bases from V and 4 bases from J, leaving 20 bases between the germline ends. From the cysteine up to the phenylalanine, the CDR3 has a length of 15 residues. Just the 45-base CDR3 DNA is kept, in frame starting at base 1.

The sample comes from a study of T cells after yellow fever vaccination (dated by TCRdb to between 2018 and 2020). Background on the whole study: The SMART-Seq v4 Ultra Low Input RNA kit was used to prepare libraries from fractions with low cell numbers. Bulk TCR alpha and beta repertoires were sequenced longitudinally to track T-cell clones before and after primary and booster YFV17D yellow fever vaccination. Two healthy male donors, one aged 18 to 29 and one aged 30 to 40 years, made up the cohort. Bulk PBMC replicates and cell subsets were isolated from blood drawn at multiple timepoints before and after both primary and secondary immunization.

Synthesis of TCR cDNA relied on 5'RACE template switching, a step that introduced a universal primer site along with unique molecular identifiers. cDNA synthesis was primed from both the TCR alpha and TCR beta constant segments. Two PCR steps were used to amplify libraries, with sample barcodes and sequencing adapters being added in the second step. Sequencing of the libraries was done on either Illumina HiSeq 2500 (2x100 bp) or NovaSeq (2x150 bp). The authors' pipeline ran thus. Reads were demultiplexed and collapsed into UMI consensus sequences with MIGEC, and V(D)J alignment was performed with MiXCR. Using edgeR on replicate PBMC samples, clonotypes were called vaccine-responding if FDR was below 0.01 and the log2 fold change was above 5 up to day 15. Each bulk clonotype was labeled CD4 or CD8 based on which sequenced repertoire, CD4 or CD8, contained the clonotype at higher abundance. In-frame beta chains were kept once TCRdb had trimmed the public reads at Q25 with fastp and called clones with MiXCR. Rows matching on CDR3 protein sequence are summarized as one entry with the most common DNA and genes. These V and J calls derive from TCRdb rather than the authors' analysis. In this sample the table shows under 150,000 distinct CDR3 sequences, less than 9.5% of which occur a single time. The ten largest clones take up approximately 0.67% of the sample.

Paper-wide results and their limitations: A small share of clonotypes was detected in both CD4 and CD8 compartments, with the overlap likely arising from convergent recombination. Because abundant contaminating clonotypes from the bulk population could be contained in FACS-sorted repertoires, computational filtering was required. Because only two donors were included in the study, the extent to which the findings can be generalized is limited. The secondary T-cell response was found to be weaker but faster than the primary response, with a peak reached on day 5 rather than on day 15. Most clones expanded after primary vaccination were re-detected after the booster (just under 97% of CD4 and approximately 85% of CD8), suggesting broad memory maintenance.

This sample comprised CD4+ T cells sorted from PBMCs, obtained 5 days after the yellow fever booster vaccination. This sequence was found in a man between 25 and 39 years old who received the YFV17D yellow fever vaccine. The chain employs TRBV19 and TRBJ1-5; the D gene cannot be named for sure. The CDR3 sequence is CATHNSAGLNQPQHF. At the DNA level, the sequence is TGTGCCACCCATAATTCGGCCGGTTTAAATCAGCCCCAGCATTTT.